The 22 T cell receptor beta chains reported below all come from one sample, sequenced in a study of cytomegalovirus exposure and HLA in healthy donors. Use of 60 Vbeta and 13 Jbeta primers characterized the PCR. Profiled with immunoSEQ multiplex PCR; TCRdb holds only in-frame clones, not every one. The top ten clones hold over 15% of a sample with fewer than 100,000 clones, about 74% of them seen once. The sample comprised PBMCs. The receptors here all came from a man aged 55 to 70 in good health and CMV-seropositive.

The chain has TRBV6-1 and TRBJ1-2, with a tentative D call TRBD1 (5 bases). Germline CDR1 MNHNS, CDR2 SASEGT. This CDR3 spans 13 amino acids. The ends were cut back, 6 bases at V and 4 bases at J, with 12 bases in the middle. DNA for the CDR3: TGTGCCAGCAGGTCGTCGGGGGTCTATGGCTACACCTTC. As protein: CASRSSGVYGYTF.

The CDR3 coding sequence is TGTGCCAGCAGTGAATGGGGAACAGGGGGCAGCGACGAGCAGTACTTC. Its translation: CASSEWGTGGSDEQYF. This chain uses TRBV6-1 with TRBJ2-5; 9 positions agree with TRBD1. The DNA end is more similar to TRBJ2-7, so the J call may be wrong. This CDR3 contains 16 residues. The germline CDR1 and CDR2 sequences are MNHNS and SASEGT.

The chain uses TRBV18 and TRBJ1-6; the match to TRBD1 covers 7 bases. Trimming removed 1 base from V and 7 bases from J; junction bases left unmatched: 7. CDR3 size: 16 residues. The germline V gene encodes CDR1 KGHSH and CDR2 LQKENI. The CDR3 sequence is CASSPQRQGSNSPLHF. The CDR3 nucleotides are TGTGCCAGCTCACCACAGCGACAGGGAAGCAATTCACCCCTCCACTTT.

On this clone itself: Germline is not matched at one junction end, which may reflect a read error. The rearrangement joins TRBV6-5 to TRBJ1-1; D is perhaps TRBD1 (6 bases). This CDR3 has 14 amino acids. In germline, CDR1 is MNHEY, CDR2 SVGAGI. The CDR3 DNA sequence: TGTGCCAGTAGTTACGGTGGGGGCACAACAGAAGCTTTCTTT. This translates into CASSYGGGTTEAFF.

The J gene is TRBJ1-3, the V gene TRBV7-2, with 8 bases aligning to TRBD1. Germline assignment: CDR1 SGHTA and CDR2 FQGNSA. Unmatched junction bases numbered 2, after V lost 1 base and J lost 0 bases. This CDR3 has 16 amino acids. CDR3 nucleotides: TGTGCCAGCAGCTTAGGGACAGGGATCTCTGGAAACACCATATATTTT. Translation: CASSLGTGISGNTIYF.

This clone was counted once. V and J are TRBV4-3 and TRBJ2-7; D not certain. Trimming took off 2 bases at V and 3 bases at J, with 8 bases between the two ends. The germline gives CDR1 LGHNA, CDR2 YSLEER. The CDR3 length is 13 residues. The CDR3 coding sequence is TGCGCCAGCAGCCAAATGGTCGGCTACGAGCAGTACTTC. Its protein is CASSQMVGYEQYF.

The CDR3 sequence: CASSHRTTPGGYTF. The CDR3 coding sequence is TGTGCCAGCAGCCACAGGACAACCCCGGGTGGCTACACCTTC. The genes are TRBV14 and TRBJ1-2; the D gene is possibly TRBD1 (5 bases). Germline V gene data show CDR1 as SGHDN and CDR2 as FVKESK. V dropped 3 bases and J dropped 7 bases, with 15 bases sitting between them. This CDR3 is 14 amino acids long.

This chain uses TRBV4-1 with TRBJ1-2; D ambiguous. Trimming removed 3 bases from V and 1 base from J, with 9 bases in between. The CDR3 is 14 residues long. Per the germline V gene, CDR1 is MGHRA and CDR2 is YSYEKL. The CDR3 DNA sequence: TGCGCCAGCAGCCAGCAGGAAGTTAACTATGGCTACACCTTC. Translation gives CASSQQEVNYGYTF.

This rearrangement joins TRBV10-3 to TRBJ2-5; TRBD1 matches at 7 bases. This CDR3 is built from 16 residues. CDR1 and CDR2 from the germline V gene are ENHRY and SYGVKD. The V gene end was trimmed by 4 bases and the J gene end by 5 bases; junction bases not matched to a gene: 13. CDR3 loop: CAISGLQTGKGETQYF. CDR3 in DNA: TGTGCCATCAGTGGGCTTCAGACAGGGAAAGGCGAGACCCAGTACTTC.

The sample holds a few counts of this clone. The V call is TRBV5-6, the J call TRBJ2-1; D is perhaps TRBD2 (6 bases). Trimming shortened V by 0 bases and J by 9 bases, and 13 bases separated the two germline ends. This CDR3 is 14 amino acids long. Germline CDR1 SGHDT, CDR2 YYEEEE. CDR3 loop: CASSLGGTLSEQFF. CDR3 in DNA: TGTGCCAGCAGCTTGGGTGGGACTCTCTCTGAGCAGTTCTTC.

This clone has a single count. The chain recombines TRBV9 with TRBJ2-3, with a possible D match to TRBD1 (5 bases). V lost 2 bases to trimming and J lost 6 bases, with 13 bases between them. The germline CDR1 and CDR2 sequences are SGDLS and YYNGEE. The CDR3 runs 14 residues. Written as DNA, the CDR3 is TGTGCCAGCAGCGTGCTGGGGAAGGGGGATACGCAGTATTTT. It encodes CASSVLGKGDTQYF. Combining the CDR3 with reference TRBV9 and TRBJ2-3 gives the whole variable domain DSGVTQTPKHLITATGQRVTLRCSPRSGDLSVYWYQQSLDQGLQFLIQYYNGEERAKGNILERFSAQQFPDLHSELNLSSLELGDSALYFCASSVLGKGDTQYFGPGTRLTVL.

This clone was seen once. The chain carries TRBV6-5 and TRBJ2-1, with D possibly TRBD2 on 5 matching bases. This CDR3 has 14 amino acids. V lost 2 bases and J 5 bases, leaving 10 bases between the germline ends. Germline-derived CDR1 and CDR2 are MNHEY and SVGAGI. CDR3 nucleotides: TGTGCCAGCAGTTACCGCCTAGCTAACAATGAGCAGTTCTTC. Residues: CASSYRLANNEQFF.

This sequence joins TRBV5-4 and TRBJ2-6; TRBD1 matches 8 bases. From germline, CDR1 is SGHNT and CDR2 YYREEE (reference sequence). This CDR3 is 16 amino acids long. J gave up 3 bases and V 0 bases, and 2 bases lay outside the gene matches. CDR3 sequence: CASSLGTGFGANVLTF. The CDR3 DNA follows: TGTGCCAGCAGCTTGGGGACAGGGTTTGGGGCCAACGTCCTGACTTTC. Full variable domain (remainder filled in from reference TRBV5-4 and TRBJ2-6): ETGVTQSPTHLIKTRGQQVTLRCSSQSGHNTVSWYQQALGQGPQFIFQYYREEENGRGNFPPRFSGLQFPNYSSELNVNALELDDSALYLCASSLGTGFGANVLTFGAGSRLTVL.

The genes are TRBV15 and TRBJ1-1; TRBD1 might be the D (5 bases). The CDR3 contains 15 residues. Germline CDR1 and CDR2: LNHNV and YYDKDF (reference sequence). Trimming removed 0 bases at V and 4 bases at J, with 12 bases between. The CDR3 is CATSRDLAGSTEAFF. DNA for the CDR3: TGTGCCACCAGCAGAGATCTCGCAGGGTCCACTGAAGCTTTCTTT.

V usage is TRBV4-1 and J usage is TRBJ2-3; 7 bases match TRBD1. CDR1 MGHRA and CDR2 YSYEKL come from the germline V gene. Trimming at V came to 4 bases and at J to 2 bases, leaving 6 bases not matched to a gene. This CDR3 spans 15 amino acids. The chain's CDR3 is CASSPWDSYTDTQYF. DNA of the CDR3: TGCGCCAGCAGCCCGTGGGACAGCTACACAGATACGCAGTATTTT.

The CDR3 DNA reads TGTGCCAGCTTCCGGGACAGGGGGCCCCCGTGGGACACTGAAGCTTTCTTT. Protein product: CASFRDRGPPWDTEAFF. This rearrangement joins TRBV25-1 to TRBJ1-1; 12 bases are shared with TRBD1. Germline CDR1 MGHDK, CDR2 SYGVNS. The CDR3 has 17 amino acids. Trimming cost V 8 bases and J 3 bases; bases outside gene matches: 13. Complete variable domain (other parts from reference TRBV25-1 and TRBJ1-1): EADIYQTPRYLVIGTGKKITLECSQTMGHDKMYWYQQDPGMELHLIHYSYGVNSTEKGDLSSESTVSRIRTEHFPLTLESARPSHTSQYLCASFRDRGPPWDTEAFFGQGTRLTVV.

A single count supports this clone. The chain couples TRBV15 to TRBJ2-4; TRBD2 might be the D (5 bases). This CDR3 contains 18 residues. Per the germline V gene, CDR1 is LNHNV and CDR2 is YYDKDF (reference sequence). Between the trimmed V and J ends, which lost 0 bases and 0 bases, there was a span of 15 bases. CDR3: CATSREPSEVGAKNIQYF. The CDR3 DNA reads as TGTGCCACCAGCAGAGAACCCTCGGAGGTGGGAGCCAAAAACATTCAGTACTTC. The full variable domain, in which reference TRBV15 and TRBJ2-4 provide the parts outside the CDR3, is DAMVIQNPRYQVTQFGKPVTLSCSQTLNHNVMYWYQQKSSQAPKLLFHYYDKDFNNEADTPDNFQSRRPNTSFCFLDIRSPGLGDTAMYLCATSREPSEVGAKNIQYFGAGTRLSVL.

CDR3 in amino acids: CASSLHGGGTDTQYF. The DNA of the CDR3 is TGTGCCAGCAGCTTACATGGAGGTGGAACAGATACGCAGTATTTT. The chain employs TRBV11-1 and TRBJ2-3, with D maybe TRBD2 (5 bases). Germline V gene sequence: CDR1 SGHAT, CDR2 FQDESV (reference sequence). This CDR3 has 15 residues. V gave up 2 bases and J gave up 3 bases, with 12 bases separating them. Variable domain in full (rest from reference TRBV11-1 and TRBJ2-3): EAEVAQSPRYKITEKSQAVAFWCDPISGHATLYWYRQILGQGPELLVQFQDESVVDDSQLPKDRFSAERLKGVDSTLKIQPAELGDSAMYLCASSLHGGGTDTQYFGPGTRLTVL.

The chain joins TRBV6-5 to TRBJ1-3, with a weak D call TRBD1 (5 bases). V lost 2 bases to trimming and J lost 4 bases, with 12 bases between them. Germline V gives CDR1 MNHEY, CDR2 SVGAGI. CDR3 length: 15 amino acids. The CDR3: CASSYGGGGGNTIYF. CDR3 nucleotides: TGTGCCAGCAGTTACGGGGGGGGAGGGGGAAACACCATATATTTT.

The chain couples TRBV5-1 to TRBJ1-1; D uncertain. CDR1 SGHRS and CDR2 YFSETQ come from the germline V gene. Trimming removed 4 bases at V and 5 bases at J, with 15 bases between. The CDR3 has 14 amino acids. CDR3 DNA: TGCGCCAGCAGCCCCTTGTCCGGAGGTACTGAAGCTTTCTTT. Residues: CASSPLSGGTEAFF.

The V and J genes are TRBV19 and TRBJ1-1; perhaps TRBD1 as D (5 bases). CDR3 length: 15 amino acids. V was shortened by 7 bases and J by 0 bases, with 15 bases between the two germline ends. CDR1 LNHDA and CDR2 SQIVND come from the germline V gene (reference sequence). The CDR3 region has the DNA TGTGCCAGTAACGTAAGACAGACCATGAACACTGAAGCTTTCTTT. This encodes CASNVRQTMNTEAFF. The variable domain in full, completed from reference TRBV19 and TRBJ1-1, reads DGGITQSPKYLFRKEGQNVTLSCEQNLNHDAMYWYRQDPGQGLRLIYYSQIVNDFQKGDIAEGYSVSREKKESFPLTVTSAQKNPTAFYLCASNVRQTMNTEAFFGQGTRLTVV.

The chain uses TRBV13 and TRBJ1-2, with a weak D call TRBD1 (5 bases). With 5 bases removed from V and 1 base from J, the gap between germline ends came to 14 bases. This CDR3 contains 15 residues. The germline CDR1 and CDR2 sequences are PRHDT and FYEKMQ (reference sequence). The CDR3 loop reads CASSPRGGNNYGYTF. CDR3 sequence (DNA): TGTGCCAGCAGCCCCCGGGGGGGGAATAACTATGGCTACACCTTC.